This TCR beta chain is drawn from a study of neoadjuvant anti-PD-1 for oral cavity cancer. This CDR3 spans 16 amino acids. Trimming stripped 3 bases from V and 8 bases from J, with 21 bases between. CDR1 is SGHDT and CDR2 is YYEEEE in the germline V gene. The method was immunoSEQ multiplex PCR; TCRdb's version includes in-frame clones alone and lacks a portion of them. Here the sample spans 14,000 or so clones, roughly 69% being singletons. The clonotype comes from a person between 40 and 85 years old with oral cavity squamous cell carcinoma. This chain links TRBV5-6 with TRBJ2-1; possibly TRBD1 or TRBD2 for D (5 bases each). The sample consisted of PBMCs, taken before nivolumab (anti-PD-1) treatment. CDR3 in amino acids: CASSSGTALSTHEQFF. Written as DNA, the CDR3 is TGTGCCAGCAGCTCGGGGACGGCCCTATCCACCCATGAGCAGTTCTTC.